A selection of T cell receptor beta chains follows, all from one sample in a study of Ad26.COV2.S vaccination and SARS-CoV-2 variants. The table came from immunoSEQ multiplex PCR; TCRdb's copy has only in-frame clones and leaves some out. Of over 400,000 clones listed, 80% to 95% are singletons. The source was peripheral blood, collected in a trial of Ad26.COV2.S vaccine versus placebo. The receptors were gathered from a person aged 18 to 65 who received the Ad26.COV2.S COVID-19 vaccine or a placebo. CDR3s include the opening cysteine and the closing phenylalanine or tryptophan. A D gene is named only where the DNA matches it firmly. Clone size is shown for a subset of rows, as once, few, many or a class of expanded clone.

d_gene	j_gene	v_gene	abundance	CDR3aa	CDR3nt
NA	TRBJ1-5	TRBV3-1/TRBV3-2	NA	CASSQVPDQPQHF	TGTGCCAGCAGCCAAGTTCCCGATCAGCCCCAGCATTTT
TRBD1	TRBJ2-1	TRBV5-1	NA	CASSLAPGTDYNEQFF	TGCGCCAGCAGCTTGGCCCCCGGGACAGACTACAATGAGCAGTTCTTC
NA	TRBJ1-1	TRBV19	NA	CASRIPGGNTEAFF	TGTGCCAGTAGGATCCCCGGGGGCAACACTGAAGCTTTCTTT
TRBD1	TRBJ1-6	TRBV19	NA	CASSPRDSYNSPLHF	TGTGCCAGTAGTCCTAGGGACAGCTATAATTCACCCCTCCACTTT
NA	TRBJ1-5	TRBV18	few	CASSPAGQPQHF	TGTGCCAGCTCACCAGCAGGACAGCCCCAGCATTTT
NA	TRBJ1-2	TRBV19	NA	CASSALDGDYGYTF	TGTGCCAGTAGTGCCCTAGACGGAGACTATGGCTACACCTTC
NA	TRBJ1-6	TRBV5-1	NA	CASSLYQGSNSPLHF	TGCGCCAGCAGCTTGTACCAGGGCTCTAATTCACCCCTCCACTTT
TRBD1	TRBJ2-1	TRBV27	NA	CASSSRTGTGVYNEQFF	TGTGCCAGCAGCTCACGCACCGGGACAGGGGTCTACAATGAGCAGTTCTTC
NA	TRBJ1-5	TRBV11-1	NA	CASSFPGRAPNQPQHF	TGTGCCAGCAGCTTCCCCGGGAGGGCCCCCAATCAGCCCCAGCATTTT
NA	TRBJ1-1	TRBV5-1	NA	CASSFTTARTEAFF	TGCGCCAGCAGCTTTACCACGGCACGGACTGAAGCTTTCTTT
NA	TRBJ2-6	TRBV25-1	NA	CASSEPTGPGANVLTF	TGTGCCAGCAGTGAACCTACAGGGCCCGGGGCCAACGTCCTGACTTTC
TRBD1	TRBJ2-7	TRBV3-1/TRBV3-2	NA	CASSQASGQYEQYF	TGTGCCAGCAGCCAAGCCTCGGGACAGTACGAGCAGTACTTC
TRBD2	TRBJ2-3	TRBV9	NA	CASSPTAGLTDTQYF	TGTGCCAGCAGCCCAACAGCGGGACTCACAGATACGCAGTATTTT
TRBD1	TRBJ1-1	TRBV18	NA	CASSPDRGSGEAFF	TGTGCCAGCTCACCGGACAGGGGATCGGGTGAAGCTTTCTTT
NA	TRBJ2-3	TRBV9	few	CASSPRTGLPGDTQYF	TGTGCCAGCAGCCCACGAACGGGACTCCCTGGGGATACGCAGTATTTT
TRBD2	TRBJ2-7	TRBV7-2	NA	CASSPGGFEQYF	TGTGCCAGCAGCCCCGGGGGGTTCGAGCAGTACTTC
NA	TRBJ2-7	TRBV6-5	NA	CASSFGRGSSYEQYF	TGTGCCAGCAGTTTTGGTCGGGGGAGCTCCTACGAGCAGTACTTC
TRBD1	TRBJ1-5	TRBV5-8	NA	CASSWGSGQGHQPQHF	TGTGCCAGCAGCTGGGGGTCGGGACAGGGTCATCAGCCCCAGCATTTT
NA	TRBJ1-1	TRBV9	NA	CASSAGRWMNTEAFF	TGTGCCAGCAGCGCAGGGCGCTGGATGAACACTGAAGCTTTCTTT
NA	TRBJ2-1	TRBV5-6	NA	CASSGTPGVNEQFF	TGTGCCAGCAGCGGGACTCCGGGGGTCAATGAGCAGTTCTTC
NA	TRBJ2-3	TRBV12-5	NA	CASGNRNRATDTQYF	TGTGCTAGTGGAAACAGGAACAGGGCTACAGATACGCAGTATTTT
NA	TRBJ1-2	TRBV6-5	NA	CASSRTGINYGYTF	TGTGCCAGCAGTCGTACCGGGATTAACTATGGCTACACCTTC
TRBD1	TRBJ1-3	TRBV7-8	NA	CASSYRDRTNSGNTIYF	TGTGCCAGCAGCTACCGGGACAGGACCAACTCTGGAAACACCATATATTTT
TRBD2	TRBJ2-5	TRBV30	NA	CAWSVGTSGGAQYF	TGTGCCTGGAGTGTGGGGACTAGCGGAGGGGCCCAGTACTTC
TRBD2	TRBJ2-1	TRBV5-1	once	CASSFFAGAYNEQFF	TGCGCCAGCAGCTTTTTCGCGGGGGCCTACAATGAGCAGTTCTTC
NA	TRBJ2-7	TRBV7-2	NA	CASSLVGGPLSYEQYF	TGTGCCAGCAGCTTAGTCGGGGGGCCCCTCTCCTACGAGCAGTACTTC
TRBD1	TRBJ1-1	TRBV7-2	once	CASSSQGANTEAFF	TGTGCCAGCAGCTCACAGGGGGCTAACACTGAAGCTTTCTTT
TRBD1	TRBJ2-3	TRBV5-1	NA	CASSKDRDTDTQYF	TGCGCCAGCAGCAAGGACAGGGACACAGATACGCAGTATTTT
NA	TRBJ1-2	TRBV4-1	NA	CASSQVRGSSSGYTF	TGCGCCAGCAGCCAAGTGAGGGGAAGCTCAAGTGGCTACACCTTC
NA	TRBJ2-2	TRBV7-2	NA	CASRLTGELFF	TGTGCCAGCAGGTTAACCGGGGAGCTGTTTTTT
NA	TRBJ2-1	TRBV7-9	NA	CASSLDGSSYNEQFF	TGTGCCAGCAGCTTAGACGGAAGCTCCTACAATGAGCAGTTCTTC
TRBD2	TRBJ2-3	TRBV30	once	CAWSSGGLNTQYF	TGTGCCTGGAGTAGCGGGGGGCTAAATACGCAGTATTTT
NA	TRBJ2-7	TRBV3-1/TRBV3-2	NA	CASSQNGGRSEQYF	TGTGCCAGCAGCCAAAACGGGGGTCGAAGCGAGCAGTACTTC
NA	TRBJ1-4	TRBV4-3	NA	CASSQVLGATNEKLFF	TGCGCCAGCAGCCAAGTTCTTGGCGCAACTAATGAAAAACTGTTTTTT
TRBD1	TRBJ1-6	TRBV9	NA	CASSVAGQKNSPLHF	TGTGCCAGCAGCGTAGCGGGACAGAAAAATTCACCCCTCCACTTT
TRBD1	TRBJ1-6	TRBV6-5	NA	CASRKGQFRSPLHF	TGTGCCAGCAGAAAGGGACAGTTTCGTTCACCCCTCCACTTT
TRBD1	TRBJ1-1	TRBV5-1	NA	CASRGQGNTEAFF	TGCGCCAGCAGGGGACAGGGGAACACTGAAGCTTTCTTT
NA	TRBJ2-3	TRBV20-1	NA	CSASSDTQYF	TGCAGTGCTAGCTCAGATACGCAGTATTTT
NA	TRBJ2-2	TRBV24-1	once	CATSVARGNTGELFF	TGTGCCACCAGTGTAGCCAGGGGGAACACCGGGGAGCTGTTTTTT
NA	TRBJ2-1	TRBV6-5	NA	CASSYSPRGSYNEQFF	TGTGCCAGCAGTTACTCGCCCAGGGGCTCCTACAATGAGCAGTTCTTC
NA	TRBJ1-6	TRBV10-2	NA	CATKRQYNSPLHF	TGCGCCACCAAACGACAGTATAATTCACCCCTCCACTTT
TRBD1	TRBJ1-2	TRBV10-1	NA	CASRDRGNTVYTF	TGCGCCAGTCGGGACAGGGGTAATACCGTCTACACCTTC
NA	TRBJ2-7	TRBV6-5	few	CASTDPGLRYEQYF	TGTGCCAGCACCGATCCAGGGCTCCGTTACGAGCAGTACTTC
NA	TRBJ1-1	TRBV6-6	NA	CASISIMNTEAFF	TGTGCCAGCATAAGTATTATGAACACTGAAGCTTTCTTT
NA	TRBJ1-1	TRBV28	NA	CASSSYNPWSGALGAFF	TGTGCCAGCAGTTCTTACAACCCCTGGTCAGGGGCTTTGGGAGCTTTCTTT
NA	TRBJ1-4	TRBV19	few	CATRQREKLFF	TGTGCCACCAGACAGAGAGAAAAACTGTTTTTT
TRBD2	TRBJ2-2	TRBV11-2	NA	CASSLKLAGATYTGELFF	TGTGCCAGCAGCTTAAAACTAGCGGGGGCCACCTACACCGGGGAGCTGTTTTTT
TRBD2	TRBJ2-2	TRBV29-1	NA	CSVEGASGTGELFF	TGCAGCGTTGAAGGGGCTAGCGGTACCGGGGAGCTGTTTTTT
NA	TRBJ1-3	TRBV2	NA	CASSEYGDSGNTIYF	TGTGCCAGCAGTGAGTACGGGGACTCTGGAAACACCATATATTTT
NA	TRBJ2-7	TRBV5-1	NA	CASSPDRALEQYF	TGCGCCAGCAGCCCCGACCGAGCCCTCGAGCAGTACTTC
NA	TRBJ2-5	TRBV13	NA	CASSLRGIQETQYF	TGTGCCAGCAGCTTACGGGGGATCCAAGAGACCCAGTACTTC
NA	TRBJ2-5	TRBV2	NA	CASSGGGTVQETQYF	TGTGCCAGCAGTGGAGGGGGGACAGTGCAAGAGACCCAGTACTTC
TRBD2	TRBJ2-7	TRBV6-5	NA	CASSYRGVNEQYF	TGTGCCAGCAGTTACCGGGGGGTGAACGAGCAGTACTTC
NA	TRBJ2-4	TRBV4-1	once	CASAQGGLAKNIQYF	TGCGCCAGCGCACAAGGGGGGCTAGCCAAAAACATTCAGTACTTC